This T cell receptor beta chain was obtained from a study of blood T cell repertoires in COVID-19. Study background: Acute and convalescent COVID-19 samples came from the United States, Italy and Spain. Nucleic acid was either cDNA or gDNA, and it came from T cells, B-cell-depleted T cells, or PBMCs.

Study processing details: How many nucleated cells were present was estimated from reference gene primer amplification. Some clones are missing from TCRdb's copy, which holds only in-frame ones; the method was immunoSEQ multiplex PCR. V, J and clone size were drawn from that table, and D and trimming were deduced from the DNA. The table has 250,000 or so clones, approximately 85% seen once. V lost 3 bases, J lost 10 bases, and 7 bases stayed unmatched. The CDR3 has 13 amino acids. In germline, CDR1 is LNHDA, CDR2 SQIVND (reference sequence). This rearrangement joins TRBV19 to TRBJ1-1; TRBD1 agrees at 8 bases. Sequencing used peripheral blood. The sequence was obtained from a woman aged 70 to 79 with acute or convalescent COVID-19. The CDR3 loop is CASSINPTGGAFF. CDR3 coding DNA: TGTGCCAGTAGTATTAACCCCACAGGGGGAGCTTTCTTT.